Shown below are 14 T cell receptor beta chains from a single sample sequenced in a study of blood T cell repertoires in COVID-19. Measured with immunoSEQ multiplex PCR; TCRdb has only the in-frame clones, and not every one. The table shows roughly 320,000 clones, with just under 90% occurring only once. Material: peripheral blood. All receptors come from a woman in her forties or fifties with COVID-19, enrolled during active disease.

V gene TRBV9 combines with J gene TRBJ1-2; possible D gene TRBD1, 5 bases. CDR1 SGDLS and CDR2 YYNGEE come from the germline V gene. V was clipped by 3 bases and J by 8 bases, with 8 bases between them. The CDR3 has 11 amino acids. The CDR3 loop is CASSAPGGYTF. The CDR3 DNA reads TGTGCCAGCAGCGCTCCAGGGGGCTACACCTTC.

The gene calls are TRBV5-5 and TRBJ2-7; 11 nucleotides match TRBD1. The CDR3 length is 15 residues. Germline loops: CDR1 SGHKS, CDR2 YYEKEE (reference sequence). V shed 0 bases, J shed 6 bases, and the junction held 5 bases outside the gene matches. The CDR3 region has the DNA TGTGCCAGCAGCTTGGTGGTCGGGACAGGGGGCGAGCAGTACTTC. Protein: CASSLVVGTGGEQYF.

V gene TRBV30 combines with J gene TRBJ2-7; 7 nucleotides agree with TRBD2. CDR1 and CDR2 (germline): GTSNPN, SVGIG (reference sequence). The CDR3 sequence is 14 residues long. The junction had 8 bases not matched to a gene; V was cut back by 5 bases and J by 1 base. The CDR3 nucleotides read TGTGCCTGGGAGGGAGGGCTACCTTCCTACGAGCAGTACTTC. This gives the protein CAWEGGLPSYEQYF. The full variable domain, with the rest looked up from reference TRBV30 and TRBJ2-7, is SQTIHQWPATLVQPVGSPLSLECTVEGTSNPNLYWYRQAAGRGLQLLFYSVGIGQISSEVPQNLSASRPQDRQFILSSKKLLLSDSGFYLCAWEGGLPSYEQYFGPGTRLTVT.

This clone occurred once. The V gene is TRBV10-3, the J gene TRBJ2-7; 12 nucleotides line up with TRBD2. Germline assignment: CDR1 ENHRY and CDR2 SYGVKD. V gave up 3 bases and J gave up 5 bases; unmatched junction bases: 5. This CDR3 is 15 amino acids long. The CDR3 sequence: CAISDLAGGRDEQYF. In DNA, the CDR3 is TGTGCCATCAGTGACCTAGCGGGAGGGCGCGACGAGCAGTACTTC.

This clone was detected once. The chain carries TRBV10-3 and TRBJ2-7; 9 bases map to TRBD1. CDR3 length equals 14 residues. Germline-derived CDR1 and CDR2 are ENHRY and SYGVKD. Unmatched junction bases numbered 2, after V lost 4 bases and J lost 1 base. Here the CDR3 DNA reads TGTGCCATCAGTGGACAGGGGGGGTCCTACGAGCAGTACTTC. Amino acids: CAISGQGGSYEQYF.

The chain recombines TRBV27 with TRBJ2-7; 15 bases fit TRBD2. Per germline, CDR1 MNHEY and CDR2 SMNVEV (reference sequence). The V segment lost 2 bases and the J segment 2 bases; nucleotides outside the gene matches: 10. This CDR3 is built from 19 residues. CDR3 residues: CASSLEGGLAGGPPYEQYF. In DNA form, the CDR3 reads TGTGCCAGCAGTTTAGAGGGGGGACTAGCGGGAGGCCCCCCCTACGAGCAGTACTTC.

V usage is TRBV29-1 and J usage is TRBJ2-2; 10 nucleotides match TRBD1. With V trimmed by 4 bases and J by 6 bases, 2 bases remained unmatched. The CDR3 length is 13 residues. Germline V gene sequence: CDR1 SQVTM, CDR2 ANQGSEA. CDR3 in amino acids: CSVGGTGAGELFF. CDR3 nucleotide sequence: TGCAGCGTTGGAGGGACAGGGGCCGGGGAGCTGTTTTTT.

V gene TRBV18 combines with J gene TRBJ1-4; 7 bases map to TRBD1. J lost 4 bases, V lost 3 bases, and 8 bases had no gene match. The CDR3 consists of 16 residues. The germline V gene has CDR1 KGHSH and CDR2 LQKENI. CDR3 residues: CASSPPGAGGNEKLFF. Here the CDR3 DNA reads TGTGCCAGCTCACCCCCCGGGGCAGGGGGTAATGAAAAACTGTTTTTT. Full variable domain (rest looked up from reference TRBV18 and TRBJ1-4): NAGVMQNPRHLVRRRGQEARLRCSPMKGHSHVYWYRQLPEEGLKFMVYLQKENIIDESGMPKERFSAEFPKEGPSILRIQQVVRGDSAAYFCASSPPGAGGNEKLFFGSGTQLSVL.

The rearrangement uses TRBV9 and TRBJ1-1; D is possibly TRBD1 (6 bases). Trimming shortened V by 0 bases and J by 5 bases, and 11 bases separated the two germline ends. This CDR3 contains 14 residues. Germline V gene sequence: CDR1 SGDLS, CDR2 YYNGEE. The CDR3 sequence: CASSVGRGRTEAFF. As DNA, the CDR3 is TGTGCCAGCAGCGTAGGCAGGGGTAGGACTGAAGCTTTCTTT.

The chain links TRBV18 to TRBJ2-2; 10 nucleotides match TRBD1. The CDR3 runs 16 residues. V was clipped by 3 bases and J by 1 base; unmatched bases: 2. Germline V gene sequence: CDR1 KGHSH, CDR2 LQKENI. The CDR3 DNA reads TGTGCCAGCTCACCGGACAGGGGGAAGAACACCGGGGAGCTGTTTTTT. Its protein product is CASSPDRGKNTGELFF.

The rearrangement uses TRBV6-1 and TRBJ2-3; 10 bases align to TRBD2. With 4 bases clipped from V and 2 bases from J, the junction kept 6 bases outside the gene matches. Germline lookup yields CDR1 MNHNS and CDR2 SASEGT. The length of the CDR3 is 16 residues. The DNA for the CDR3 is TGTGCCAGCAGTGGATATAGCGGGGGGTACACAGATACGCAGTATTTT. Its protein is CASSGYSGGYTDTQYF.

The chain combines TRBV20-1 with TRBJ2-3; D may be TRBD2 (6 bases). This CDR3 region has 14 residues. Germline CDR1 reads DFQATT; CDR2 reads SNEGSKA (reference sequence). V dropped 3 bases and J dropped 0 bases, with 10 bases sitting between them. CDR3 residues: CSASIGTSTDTQYF. The CDR3 DNA reads TGCAGTGCTAGTATCGGGACTAGCACAGATACGCAGTATTTT.

J is TRBJ2-2 and V is TRBV4-2; TRBD1 might be the D (6 bases). Germline V gene lookup returns CDR1 LGHNA and CDR2 YNFKEQ. The CDR3 has 15 amino acids. Trimming left V 1 base short and J 3 bases short, with 9 bases between. CDR3 residues: CASSQGTVDTGELFF. The CDR3 DNA reads TGTGCCAGCAGCCAAGGGACAGTCGACACCGGGGAGCTGTTTTTT.

This chain connects TRBV7-2 to TRBJ2-7; TRBD1 aligns across 9 bases. This CDR3 is built from 15 residues. In germline, CDR1 is SGHTA, CDR2 FQGNSA. Trimming cost V 1 base and J 2 bases; bases outside gene matches: 3. CDR3 sequence reads: CASSLGTGGPYEQYF. CDR3 bases: TGTGCCAGCAGCTTAGGCACAGGGGGCCCCTACGAGCAGTACTTC.